This T cell receptor beta chain was sequenced for a study of blood T cell repertoires in COVID-19. Background on the study: From the United States, Italy and Spain came samples of acute and convalescent COVID-19.

Cohorts were based on clinical histories the participants reported. Cohort 3 donors were reported recovered after two negative PCRs, clearance, or symptom resolution. How the authors handled the data: The authors estimated nucleated cell counts from reference gene primer amplification. The protocol was immunoSEQ multiplex PCR, while the TCRdb copy is restricted to in-frame clones and leaves out a portion. V and J calls and clone size are as listed in that table; D and trimming were resolved from the DNA. This table holds about 270,000 clones, nearly 90% found once. Germline assignment: CDR1 SGHTA and CDR2 FQGNSA. The CDR3 spans 16 residues. Trimming cost V 5 bases and J 0 bases; bases outside gene matches: 7.

The sequenced sample consisted of PBMCs or T cells enriched from blood (not recorded which). This chain uses TRBV7-2 with TRBJ1-3, with 7 bases identical to TRBD1. The TCR comes from a woman in her thirties who had recovered from COVID-19. CDR3: CASSMGQFLSGNTIYF. CDR3 coding DNA: TGTGCCAGCAGCATGGGACAGTTCCTCTCTGGAAACACCATATATTTT. The full variable domain, completed using reference TRBV7-2 and TRBJ1-3, is GAGVSQSPSNKVTEKGKDVELRCDPISGHTALYWYRQSLGQGLEFLIYFQGNSAPDKSGLPSDRFSAERTGGSVSTLTIQRTQQEDSAVYLCASSMGQFLSGNTIYFGEGSWLTVV.